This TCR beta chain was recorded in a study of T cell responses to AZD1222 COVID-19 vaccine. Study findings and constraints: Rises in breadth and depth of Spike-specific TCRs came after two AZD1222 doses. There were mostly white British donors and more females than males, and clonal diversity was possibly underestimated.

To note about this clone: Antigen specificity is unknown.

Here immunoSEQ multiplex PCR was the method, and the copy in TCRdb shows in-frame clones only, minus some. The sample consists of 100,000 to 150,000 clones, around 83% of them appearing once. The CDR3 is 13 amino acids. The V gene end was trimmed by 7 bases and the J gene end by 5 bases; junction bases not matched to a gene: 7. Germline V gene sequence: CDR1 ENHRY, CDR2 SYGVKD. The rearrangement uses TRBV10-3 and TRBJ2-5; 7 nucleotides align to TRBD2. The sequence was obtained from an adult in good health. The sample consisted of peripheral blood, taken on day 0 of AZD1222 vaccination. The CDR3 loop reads CAIKRDLGETQYF. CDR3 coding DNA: TGTGCCATCAAGCGGGACCTAGGGGAGACCCAGTACTTC.